This entry features one T cell receptor beta chain sequence. It lacks a known antigen. Within one base of it there is no much larger clone, and no base qualities were kept. This CDR3 is also generated by other DNA sequences in the sample. This entry belongs to a study of beta chain features in type 1 diabetes (dated by TCRdb to 2016 to 2019). Broadly, across the study: No differences in mean age, gender distribution, total cell number or subset yield were found between patients and healthy donors. In the study, recently diagnosed type 1 diabetes patients and matched healthy donors were compared on the TCRB repertoires of their sorted circulating CD4+ T cell subsets. A total of roughly 100 million sorted cells were examined across all samples, and the number of cells per subset was strongly correlated with RNA yield. Regulatory and stem cell-like memory subsets were obtained from only 8 patients and roughly 8 healthy donors, while naive and central memory subsets were obtained from all 28 donors.

Each donor gave one peripheral blood draw, roughly 110 mL on average, collected into heparinised tubes. A BD FACSAria II and a panel including CD45RO, CCR7, CD25, CD127, CD95 and CD27 were used to sort naive, central memory, regulatory and stem cell-like memory CD4+ T cells. Every sorted population had a purity above 95%. PBMCs were isolated immediately by Lymphoprep density gradient centrifugation and stained directly without culture. Samples were stained and sorted in pairs, with one healthy donor and one patient per experiment, so that batch effects were minimized. What the study reported, not specific to this receptor: Type 1 diabetes patients showed a moderate but significant shortening of TCRB CDR3 length in all four CD4+ subsets. At VDJ recombination sites, patients with type 1 diabetes made fewer insertions and deleted more nucleotides, a pattern implying thymic rearrangement abnormalities. Because cDNA was sequenced instead of genomic DNA, activated cells with high expression could be over-represented, although the groups did not differ in activation or CD3 levels. HLA sub-analyses involved small numbers of individuals, so any influence of HLA type on TCRB rearrangement remained unresolved. Naive, central memory and regulatory TCRB repertoires appeared more similar among patients than among healthy donors. PCR might favor shorter templates, but patient and control samples were amplified and corrected together, so any skew would affect both groups equally.

The entire isolated RNA was reverse transcribed using the High Capacity cDNA Reverse Transcription Kit, and thus expressed TCRB transcripts were sequenced. Deep immunoSEQ sequencing was performed on naive, central memory and regulatory T cell samples, with an average of around 3.5 million total reads per sample. Sorted cells were lysed in RLT buffer, and RNA was extracted using DNase-treated RNeasy Micro or Mini kits according to cell number. Each cell subset was processed separately to prevent cross-contamination, with patient and healthy donor samples processed together. Using the immunoSEQ multiplex PCR, TCRB sequences were amplified from cDNA into 87-bp fragments spanning the CDR3 region. Sequencing of the amplicons was performed on the Illumina HiSeq platform. Per the authors' processing: PCR bias was computationally corrected using synthetic template baselines, reads within Hamming distance 2 were collapsed, and singletons that could not be merged were discarded. Reads were aligned against IMGT so that V, D and J genes, CDR3 length and insertions or deletions at six rearrangement sites could be assigned. Within each subset, clonotype counts were normalized to sorted cell number, and only after that were true diversity and Gini coefficients computed with the tcR R package. The overlap coefficient, calculated on TCRB nucleotide sequences, was used to measure repertoire sharing. As a proxy for the pre-selection repertoire, out-of-frame TCRB sequences from naive cells were analyzed. TCRdb stores this immuneACCESS table with in-frame sequences only. Part of the clones is absent; in the studies checked, under half of the shortfall reflects unresolved V genes, and no reason is known for the rest. V and J calls and clone size come straight from that table; D and trimming were deduced from the DNA. In this sample the table shows under 900,000 clones, roughly a sixth of which occur a single time. About 0.02% of the sample is in the top ten clones.

The source is a woman between 18 and 29 years old in good health. Input material: naive CD4+ T cells from blood. Sample cell subset or site, as interpreted from the label and publication: true naive CD4+ T cells.

In nucleotides, the sequence is TGTGCCAGTAGCCCGGGACAGGGTGCGACTGAAGCTTTCTTT. Translated, it gives CASSPGQGATEAFF. The sequence links TRBV19 to TRBJ1-1; 9 junctional bases match TRBD1. Based on the germline V gene (reference sequence), the CDR1 and CDR2 sequences are LNHDA and SQIVND. Germline trimming: 6 bases from V, 5 bases from J; junction bases outside gene matches: 7. From the cysteine through the phenylalanine, the CDR3 covers 14 amino acids. Just the 42-base CDR3 DNA is kept, in frame starting at base 1.